This T cell receptor beta chain was observed in a study of blood T cell repertoires in COVID-19. In the study overall: Italy, Spain and the United States were the sources of the convalescent and acute COVID-19 samples.

This clone was recorded once. Methods used by the authors: From reference gene primer amplification, estimates of nucleated cell counts were derived. The repertoire was sequenced with immunoSEQ multiplex PCR; TCRdb's copy has only in-frame clones and lacks some. That table furnishes V, J and clone size, whereas the DNA furnished D and trimming. The table records 150,000 or so clones, 90% to 95% of them present only once. Seattle participants joined during active infection and were tracked over time. CDR3 size: 17 residues. Losses at the gene ends were 1 base for V and 4 bases for J; bases not matched to a gene: 8. The germline V gene has CDR1 SGHTA and CDR2 FQGTGA.

Material: peripheral blood. This chain joins TRBV7-3 and TRBJ1-2; TRBD1 agrees at 11 bases. The TCR comes from a woman aged 55-70 years with COVID-19, enrolled during active disease. DNA of the CDR3: TGTGCCAGCAGCTTAAATGGACAGGGGGCAATTAGCTATGGCTACACCTTC. This codes for CASSLNGQGAISYGYTF.